This TCR beta chain derives from a study of cytomegalovirus exposure and HLA in healthy donors. The wider study: The Caucasian-associated ancestry cluster held 80% to 90% of more than 350 genotyped donors. General study results and limits: HLA alleles showed associations with some 17,000 TCR beta sequences in a later analysis, at a 0.05 false discovery rate. Later analysis identified a missense DCLRE1C variant that was linked to TCR beta V- and J-gene trimming.

A note on this clone: Its specificity is not known.

Trimming took off 10 bases at V and 9 bases at J, with 16 bases between the two ends. The CDR3 extends over 13 amino acids. Looked up from germline, CDR1 is SNHLY and CDR2 is FYNNEI. The PCR had 60 Vbeta and 13 Jbeta primers. Sequencing used immunoSEQ multiplex PCR; TCRdb keeps in-frame clones, though not all of them. The top ten hold approximately 2.5% of the sample, which has roughly 110,000 clones, roughly 87% seen once. The TCR comes from a man aged 30-40 years in good health and CMV-seropositive. Sequenced input: PBMCs. V usage is TRBV2 and J usage is TRBJ1-6, with D unresolved. CDR3 amino acids: CATSIAVSSPLHF. The DNA for the CDR3 is TGTGCCACCTCAATCGCGGTCAGTTCACCCCTCCACTTT.